This TCR beta chain was observed in a study of blood T cell repertoires in COVID-19. Study in general: Specimens from acute and convalescent COVID-19 originated in the United States, Italy and Spain.

This clone was counted a few times. Profiling relied on immunoSEQ multiplex PCR, and the TCRdb table lists in-frame clones only, not all of them. The sample records 200,000 to 300,000 clones, roughly 79% being singletons. Followed over time, Seattle patients had been enrolled while infection was active. The CDR3 loop spans 13 amino acids. The ends were cut back, 5 bases at V and 2 bases at J, with 10 bases in the middle. The V gene's germline CDR1 is SEHNR and CDR2 FQNEAQ (reference sequence). This receptor was identified in a woman older than 75 with COVID-19, enrolled during active disease. Sample: peripheral blood. The chain couples TRBV7-9 to TRBJ2-7; D is unclear. The DNA for the CDR3 is TGTGCCAGCAGCCCTAATTTGGCCTACGAGCAGTACTTC. This encodes CASSPNLAYEQYF.